Listed below are T cell receptor beta chains from one sample, sequenced in a study of blood T cells in healthy people across ages. A single record per CDR3 protein comes from TCRdb applying MiXCR to the 5' RACE reads. The sample consists of 2 million or so distinct CDR3 sequences, around 48% of them appearing once. Sequenced: blood. The source of these receptors is a woman between 40 and 50 years old in good health. Both conserved end residues are part of each CDR3. The D gene is left open where the match is weak. Clone sizes are given selectively: once, few, many, or a class where the clone is expanded.

v_call: TRBV6-1
clone_size: NA
j_call: TRBJ1-5
d_call: TRBD1
cdr3_aa: CASSEQGAHSNQPQHF
cdr3_nt: TGTGCCAGCAGTGAACAGGGGGCGCATAGCAATCAGCCCCAGCATTTT

v_call: TRBV3-1
clone_size: few
j_call: TRBJ1-2
d_call: TRBD1
cdr3_aa: CASSYRQGAGYTF
cdr3_nt: TGTGCCAGCAGCTACAGACAGGGGGCTGGCTACACCTTC

v_call: TRBV29-1
clone_size: NA
j_call: TRBJ1-2
d_call: NA
cdr3_aa: CSVEAGSIDGYTF
cdr3_nt: TGCAGCGTTGAAGCTGGGAGCATCGATGGCTACACCTTC

v_call: TRBV27
clone_size: NA
j_call: TRBJ1-2
d_call: TRBD1
cdr3_aa: CASTNLGGQGVGYTF
cdr3_nt: TGTGCCAGCACCAACCTCGGGGGACAGGGGGTCGGCTACACCTTC

v_call: TRBV3-1
clone_size: NA
j_call: TRBJ2-5
d_call: NA
cdr3_aa: CASSQPSGFWKETQYF
cdr3_nt: TGTGCCAGCAGCCAGCCCAGCGGATTCTGGAAAGAGACCCAGTACTTC

v_call: TRBV4-3
clone_size: NA
j_call: TRBJ2-6
d_call: NA
cdr3_aa: CASSQDLIRSGANVLTF
cdr3_nt: TGCGCCAGCAGCCAAGACCTAATTCGCTCTGGGGCCAACGTCCTGACTTTC

v_call: TRBV6-6
clone_size: NA
j_call: TRBJ1-2
d_call: TRBD1
cdr3_aa: CASSSREGGGYGYTF
cdr3_nt: TGTGCCAGCAGCTCCAGGGAAGGGGGCGGCTATGGCTACACCTTC

v_call: TRBV9
clone_size: NA
j_call: TRBJ2-7
d_call: NA
cdr3_aa: CASSDTGYSYEQYF
cdr3_nt: TGTGCCAGCAGCGATACCGGGTACTCCTACGAGCAGTACTTC

v_call: TRBV6-1
clone_size: NA
j_call: TRBJ2-7
d_call: NA
cdr3_aa: CASSRAGASSYEQYF
cdr3_nt: TGTGCCAGCAGCCGGGCGGGGGCCAGCTCCTACGAGCAGTACTTC

v_call: TRBV12-3/TRBV12-4
clone_size: NA
j_call: TRBJ1-4
d_call: NA
cdr3_aa: CASKTGNSNEKLFF
cdr3_nt: TGTGCCAGCAAGACGGGTAATAGTAATGAAAAACTGTTTTTT

v_call: TRBV20-1
clone_size: NA
j_call: TRBJ2-1
d_call: NA
cdr3_aa: CSARGAVYNEQFF
cdr3_nt: TGCAGTGCTAGAGGGGCCGTCTACAATGAGCAGTTCTTC

v_call: TRBV20-1
clone_size: NA
j_call: TRBJ1-5
d_call: NA
cdr3_aa: CSARPRRRTEVNYSNQPQHF
cdr3_nt: TGCAGTGCTAGACCCCGACGCCGGACAGAGGTCAATTATAGCAATCAGCCCCAGCATTTT

v_call: TRBV5-1
clone_size: NA
j_call: TRBJ2-3
d_call: NA
cdr3_aa: CASSASSIATDTQYF
cdr3_nt: TGCGCCAGCAGCGCGTCGTCGATTGCAACAGATACGCAGTATTTT

v_call: TRBV4-2
clone_size: few
j_call: TRBJ2-4
d_call: NA
cdr3_aa: CASSRDRAKNIQYF
cdr3_nt: TGTGCCAGCAGCCGAGACAGAGCCAAAAACATTCAGTACTTC

v_call: TRBV20-1
clone_size: NA
j_call: TRBJ2-4
d_call: NA
cdr3_aa: CSAQTLAKNIQYF
cdr3_nt: TGCAGTGCTCAGACGTTAGCCAAAAACATTCAGTACTTC

v_call: TRBV6-5
clone_size: NA
j_call: TRBJ2-7
d_call: NA
cdr3_aa: CATFLGEQYF
cdr3_nt: TGTGCCACATTCTTGGGGGAGCAGTACTTC

v_call: TRBV11-2
clone_size: NA
j_call: TRBJ2-7
d_call: NA
cdr3_aa: CASSLLGGHEQYF
cdr3_nt: TGTGCCAGCAGCTTATTGGGGGGCCACGAGCAGTACTTC

v_call: TRBV24-1
clone_size: NA
j_call: TRBJ2-3
d_call: NA
cdr3_aa: CATSDSKGTHTDTQYF
cdr3_nt: TGTGCCACCAGTGATAGTAAGGGTACGCACACAGATACGCAGTATTTT

v_call: TRBV20-1
clone_size: NA
j_call: TRBJ2-5
d_call: NA
cdr3_aa: CSAPQKPETQYF
cdr3_nt: TGCAGTGCCCCGCAAAAGCCAGAGACCCAGTACTTC

v_call: TRBV29-1
clone_size: NA
j_call: TRBJ1-1
d_call: NA
cdr3_aa: CSVGTKEAFF
cdr3_nt: TGCAGCGTTGGGACCAAAGAAGCTTTCTTT

v_call: TRBV2
clone_size: NA
j_call: TRBJ2-1
d_call: NA
cdr3_aa: CASSEQGLAYNEQFF
cdr3_nt: TGTGCCAGCAGTGAACAGGGTCTCGCCTACAATGAGCAGTTCTTC

v_call: TRBV29-1
clone_size: few
j_call: TRBJ1-4
d_call: TRBD1
cdr3_aa: CSVAPGQRDEKLFF
cdr3_nt: TGCAGCGTCGCACCGGGACAGAGGGATGAAAAACTGTTTTTT

v_call: TRBV29-1
clone_size: few
j_call: TRBJ1-2
d_call: NA
cdr3_aa: CSVASTNYGYTF
cdr3_nt: TGCAGCGTTGCTTCGACTAACTATGGCTACACCTTC

v_call: TRBV10-3
clone_size: few
j_call: TRBJ2-6
d_call: NA
cdr3_aa: CAISDPTREAGANVLTF
cdr3_nt: TGTGCCATCAGTGACCCCACCAGGGAGGCTGGGGCCAACGTCCTGACTTTC

v_call: TRBV3-1
clone_size: NA
j_call: TRBJ2-1
d_call: NA
cdr3_aa: CASSQARTTYNEQFF
cdr3_nt: TGTGCCAGCAGCCAAGCTAGGACGACTTACAATGAGCAGTTCTTC

v_call: TRBV7-9
clone_size: few
j_call: TRBJ1-1
d_call: NA
cdr3_aa: CASSLASTEAFF
cdr3_nt: TGTGCCAGCAGCTTAGCGTCGACTGAAGCTTTCTTT